Sequencing of this TCR beta chain was carried out in a study of cytomegalovirus exposure and HLA in healthy donors (dated by TCRdb to the late 2010s). Turning to the overall study: In an earlier analysis of some 550 of the donors, 250 to 350 Gb of sequence data and 90 million to 120 million unique TCR beta sequences from about 179 million T cells were reported. HLA typing included class I and class II loci at four-digit resolution. The number of donors typed differed by locus, with 629-630 for A, B, C, DRB1 and DQB1, roughly 550 for DQA1, 600 to 610 for DPA1, and approximately 470 for DPB1. Roughly 300 gigabases of sequencing data and around 88 million unique TCR sequences made up an early release that covered fewer than 650 HLA-typed donors. Among roughly 400 genotyped donors of the cohort, an average of about 240,000 unique TCR beta nucleotide sequences was sequenced per donor, of which about 18% were non-productive. All discovery cohort repertoires had been generated on a single sequencing platform. In a later genetic analysis, genome-wide SNP genotypes for about 55% of the 666 donors were used, and that subset was treated as a discovery cohort. The study used immunosequencing to profile the T cell repertoires of some 600 subjects and linked those repertoires to cytomegalovirus serostatus. In the later analysis, no new phenotypic data were used to find candidate immune exposures; instead, reliance was placed on TCR beta sequences and their occurrence across donors. Donor age, sex, ethnicity and CMV serostatus were compiled alongside the repertoire data. The study was designed to test whether signatures of past pathogen exposure could be identified by cataloging public T cell receptors. To predict cytomegalovirus infection status, the study combined high-throughput TCR immunosequencing, statistical association of individual TCRs with disease status, and machine learning. An earlier analysis of roughly 600 of the donors used high-throughput TCR beta sequencing to judge whether each TCR beta V gene segment behaved as functional or pseudogenic. Of the 398 genotyped donors, roughly 85% fell in the genetic ancestry cluster associated with self-reported Caucasian donors. Along with the approximately 620-subject first cohort, a separate validation cohort of around 120 different subjects was used. Because of strong linkage in the cohort, five DR-DQ haplotypes were treated as single units for association and clustering. In a later analysis, previously published TCR beta repertoires from some 640 donors were re-analyzed and high-resolution HLA genotyping was added so that TCR occurrence patterns could be studied.

Results the study describes overall, beyond this receptor: Three of the identified cytomegalovirus-associated TCR beta chains were confirmed in vitro to be specific for cytomegalovirus antigens. In a later analysis, HLA-associated TCR beta chains showed more clonal expansion and lower generation probabilities than non-associated chains that were equally common. A group of highly shared sequence variants was considered likely to be a technical artifact of the sequencing pipeline. In both the original and validation cohorts, the classifier was reported to diagnose cytomegalovirus status with high specificity and sensitivity. This cohort had only TCR beta chains sequenced, and the lack of alpha or paired-chain data limited which features could be detected. In the study, some 160 TCR beta chains were listed as associated with cytomegalovirus. The authors suggested that the approach could potentially be extended to other disease states and immunological phenotypes. Assigning TCR associations to individual alleles was difficult when HLA alleles, especially DR and DQ, strongly co-occurred. Across donors, most TCR sequences were observed very rarely, whereas some public TCRs were present in many individuals. A further reported finding was that TCR beta sequences accurately predicted the HLA-A and HLA-B alleles for most subjects in the first cohort. Presence/absence analyses assumed roughly uniform sequencing depth across donors, an assumption that may not hold. Because HLA typing was missing for some donors at each locus, association tests included only the typed subset. Specific HLA alleles were associated with 15,000 to 20,000 TCR beta sequences at a false discovery rate of 0.05 in a later analysis. The 87-base-pair reads could not distinguish some IMGT-functional V segments, including TRBV6-2 and TRBV6-3, so those segments were excluded. Because counts were too low, roughly 16 rarely observed V segments, including chromosome 9 orphons, were left out of the earlier analysis of approximately 500 of the donors. Linkage disequilibrium might explain the correlated functional status among segregating V segments, but an unknown experimental factor could not be excluded. In an earlier analysis of about 600 of the donors, most TCR beta V segments appeared in productive rearrangements about 87% or about 30% of the time, broadly matching IMGT annotations. V-gene and J-gene trimming of TCR beta chains was associated with a missense DCLRE1C variant in a later genetic analysis, and the association was replicated in an independent cohort. Compared with the roughly 700-donor mean, donors in an Asian-associated ancestry cluster had fewer N-insertions in productive TCRs, according to a later genetic analysis. A later analysis found that most CMV-associated TCR beta chains appeared HLA-restricted, with HLA associations seemingly driven largely by CMV exposure. The only immune exposure information available for the cohort was CMV serostatus. A later analysis found that TCR association rates varied across HLA loci, with DRB1 alleles showing the most associated TCRs and HLA-C alleles the fewest. A later analysis reported that several top co-occurrence clusters appeared linked to parvovirus B19, influenza, CMV and Epstein-Barr virus.

Libraries were constructed by the immunoSEQ multiplex PCR assay. For the multiplex PCR, a mixture combining 60 forward primers for TCR Vbeta segments and 13 reverse primers for TCR Jbeta segments was used. The CDR3 region of rearranged TCR beta genes was amplified from genomic DNA with a multiplex PCR assay. The Illumina HiSeq System was used to sequence the amplified TCR beta libraries as 87-base-pair reads. In the authors' own workflow: A later analysis counted about 80 million unique TCR beta chains across the 690 or so repertoires, and 9 million to 14 million of these chains were shared by at least two donors. A nearest-neighbor algorithm error-corrected the raw reads and collapsed the reads into unique sequences, merging closely related sequences to remove PCR and sequencing errors. V, D and J gene segments were assigned by aligning CDR3 sequences to IMGT reference sequences. For a sequence to be retained, at least a six-nucleotide match to both a V gene segment and a J gene segment was required. A rearrangement was called productive if the CDR3 had no stop codons and remained in frame with V and J, and every other rearrangement was called non-productive. Following IMGT convention, CDR3 was defined as the stretch from the second conserved V-encoded cysteine up to the conserved J-encoded phenylalanine. The earlier analysis of about 640 of the donors excluded any sequence lacking an unambiguous match to a single V gene segment. An earlier analysis of several hundred of the donors called V segments functional above 56.7% productive rearrangements and segregating when the between-donor standard deviation exceeded 5%. To diagnose cytomegalovirus status from the catalog of TCR beta chain sequences, a statistical classification framework was built. In a later analysis, V and J genes were assigned by comparing TCR nucleotide sequences against IMGT/GENE-DB human TR gene sequences. Using the TCRdist pipeline, a later analysis assigned CDR3 sequences along with most-parsimonious VDJ recombination scenarios. In a later analysis, each TCR beta chain was defined by its CDR3 amino acid sequence together with its V-gene family, and reads lacking a unique V-gene family were excluded. As a way to deal with suspected cross-contamination and a sequencing artifact, a later analysis dropped under 600 nucleotide sequences that were highly shared and had low generation probability. A later analysis calculated a clonal expansion index for each public chain from normalized within-repertoire ranks of inferred template counts. Generation probabilities in a later analysis came from a VDJ recombination model fitted to out-of-frame rearrangements, and those results were checked against IGoR. Hypergeometric tests were used in a later analysis to score TCR-TCR, TCR-HLA and TCR-CMV co-occurrence, with a repertoire-size bias correction applied to the TCR pairs. A later analysis estimated false discovery rates by permuting HLA or CMV assignments 20 times. In a later analysis, co-occurring TCRs were grouped using DBSCAN, and TCRdist sequence similarity was added for clustering within HLA-allele-positive subsets. Co-occurrence clustering excluded repertoires with fewer than 30,000 or more than 120,000 public chains, plus five with anomalous nucleotide sharing. TCRdb took over this immuneACCESS table, retaining in-frame rearrangements with V and J assigned. Such tables are incomplete; in checked studies, under half of the missing clones stem from an unresolved V gene, and the remainder is unexplained. Clone size and the V and J calls come from that table; the DNA yielded D and trimming. Within this sample are some 190,000 clones, with more than 60% of them counted one time only. Roughly 1.5% of the sample goes to the ten largest clones.

The germline V gene sets CDR1 to LGHNA and CDR2 to YNFKEQ. The CDR3 runs 16 residues from the cysteine to the phenylalanine. Only CDR3 DNA remains: 48 bases, in frame from the first base. The V and J ends are trimmed by 1 base and 0 bases, leaving 7 bases between them. Note on this clone: Its antigen has not been determined. No base quality values were provided; no much bigger clone lies one nucleotide off.

The cohort comprised fewer than 700 healthy bone marrow donors. At the time of sampling, all cohort members were nominally healthy, though unrecorded immune exposures were likely present. The donor was CMV seronegative and belonged to the group of several hundred seronegative cohort members. Each donor provided a peripheral blood sample, and peripheral blood mononuclear cells were used for TCR beta sequencing. Genomic DNA extraction from the blood cell samples was performed with the Qiagen DNeasy Blood Extraction Kit. The sequence joins TRBV4-2 to TRBJ1-6; confidence is insufficient to name the D gene. The sequencing input was PBMCs. This clonotype originated in a man aged 18 to 29 in good health and CMV-seronegative. The CDR3 amino acid sequence is: CASSQVRSSYNSPLHF. The DNA reads TGTGCCAGCAGCCAAGTGCGGAGCTCCTATAATTCACCCCTCCACTTT.